What follows describes a single T cell receptor beta chain. Antigen: not known. People with hyperthyroidism were aged 18 to 65 and newly diagnosed, under 2 months' duration. Reliance was placed on clinical symptoms, serum thyroxine, TRAb, thyroid ultrasound and orbital computed tomography for diagnosis. This entry is derived from a study of Graves' ophthalmopathy and Graves' hyperthyroidism. Findings and caveats of the study: Separation of ophthalmopathy from stable hyperthyroidism was achieved by a 13-signature model, at roughly 88% sensitivity and 70% to 82% specificity. The blood repertoire also included most expanded thyroid clonotypes above 0.001 frequency.

The germline V gene encodes CDR1 ENHRY and CDR2 SYGVKD. The CDR3 sequence is 12 residues long. The V segment lost 6 bases and the J segment 6 bases; nucleotides outside the gene matches: 1. Amplification from RNA transcripts yielded the TCR beta CDR3 regions. Following a first-round RT-PCR that used HTBI primers, a second-round multiplex PCR was carried out. TCRdb analysed the multiplex PCR reads with MiXCR anew, one entry per CDR3 protein. The sample includes 900,000 to 1,200,000 distinct CDR3 sequences, about two fifths seen only once; the top ten take roughly 10%. This sequence was found in an adult man with Graves' hyperthyroidism. J is TRBJ1-5 and V is TRBV10-3; 8 bases fit TRBD1. Specimen: peripheral blood or thyroid tissue (not recorded which). CDR3 coding DNA: TGTGCCATCAGGACAGGGGTTCAGCCCCAGCATTTT. Its protein is CAIRTGVQPQHF.